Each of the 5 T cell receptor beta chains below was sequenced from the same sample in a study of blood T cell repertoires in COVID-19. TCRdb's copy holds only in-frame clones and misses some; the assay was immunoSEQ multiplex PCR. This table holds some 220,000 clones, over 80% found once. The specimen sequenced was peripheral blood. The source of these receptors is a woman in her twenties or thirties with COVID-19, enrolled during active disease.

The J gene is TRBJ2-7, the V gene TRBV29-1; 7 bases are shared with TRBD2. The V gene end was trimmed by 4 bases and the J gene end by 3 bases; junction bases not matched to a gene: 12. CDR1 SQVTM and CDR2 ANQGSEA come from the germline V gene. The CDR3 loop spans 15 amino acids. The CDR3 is CSVVLGGRADYEQYF. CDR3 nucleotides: TGCAGCGTTGTCTTGGGGGGGAGGGCCGACTACGAGCAGTACTTC.

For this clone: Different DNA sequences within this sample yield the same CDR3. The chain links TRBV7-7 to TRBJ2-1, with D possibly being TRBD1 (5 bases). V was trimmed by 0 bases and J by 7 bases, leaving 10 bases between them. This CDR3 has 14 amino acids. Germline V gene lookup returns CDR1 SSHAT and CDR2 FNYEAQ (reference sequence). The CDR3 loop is CASSLALGDNEQFF. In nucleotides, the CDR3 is TGTGCCAGCAGCTTAGCGCTAGGGGATAATGAGCAGTTCTTC.

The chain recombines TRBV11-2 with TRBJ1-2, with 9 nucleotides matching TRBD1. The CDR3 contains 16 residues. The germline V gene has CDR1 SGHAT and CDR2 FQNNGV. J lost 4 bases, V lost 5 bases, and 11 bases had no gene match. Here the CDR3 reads CASSHPGQGTRYGYTF. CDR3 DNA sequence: TGTGCCAGCAGCCACCCAGGACAGGGGACCCGCTATGGCTACACCTTC.

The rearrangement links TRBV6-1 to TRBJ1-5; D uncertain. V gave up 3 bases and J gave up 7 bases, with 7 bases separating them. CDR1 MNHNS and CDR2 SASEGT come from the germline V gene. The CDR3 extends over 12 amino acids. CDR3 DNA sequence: TGTGCCAGCAGTGATCCGGTGCAGCCCCAGCATTTT. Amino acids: CASSDPVQPQHF.

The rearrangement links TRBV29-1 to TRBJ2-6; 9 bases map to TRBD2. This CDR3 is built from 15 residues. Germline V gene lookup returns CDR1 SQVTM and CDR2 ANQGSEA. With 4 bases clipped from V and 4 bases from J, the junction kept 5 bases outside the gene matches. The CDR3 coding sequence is TGCAGCGTTGCCAATCTAGCGGGAGGGGCCAACGTCCTGACTTTC. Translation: CSVANLAGGANVLTF.